Listed below are T cell receptor beta chains from one sample, sequenced in a study of identical twins. TCRdb called the 5' RACE reads again in MiXCR, with one record for every CDR3 protein. The sample consists of some 710,000 distinct CDR3 sequences, less than 7% of them appearing once. The specimen was naive T cells sorted from blood. The origin of the receptors is a man between 18 and 29 years old in good health. CDR3s include the opening cysteine and the closing phenylalanine or tryptophan. A D gene is named only where the DNA matches it firmly. Where a row states a size, it is once, few, many or the class of an expanded clone; other rows omit it.

j_call	v_call	d_call	clone_size	cdr3_aa	cdr3_nt
TRBJ2-3	TRBV4-3	.	many	CASSQALAHTQYF	TGCGCCAGCAGCCAAGCCCTTGCGCACACGCAGTATTTT
TRBJ2-2	TRBV7-9	.	many	CAIRGGGNRGGELFF	TGTGCCATCCGAGGGGGAGGTAACCGAGGCGGGGAGCTGTTTTTT
TRBJ2-7	TRBV7-2	.	many	CASSLVGVEGAYEQYF	TGTGCCAGCAGCTTAGTCGGGGTAGAGGGGGCCTACGAGCAGTACTTC
TRBJ2-5	TRBV11-2	TRBD1	.	CASSRQGQGEETQYF	TGTGCCAGCAGCCGCCAGGGACAGGGGGAGGAGACCCAGTACTTC
TRBJ1-5	TRBV12-3/TRBV12-4	.	many	CASSDKPQHF	TGTGCCAGCAGTGATAAGCCCCAGCATTTT
TRBJ1-6	TRBV21-1	.	many	CASSKGVRASPLHF	TGTGCCAGCAGCAAAGGGGTACGAGCTTCACCCCTCCACTTT
TRBJ2-1	TRBV12-3/TRBV12-4	.	many	CASSSDRPTGEQFF	TGTGCCAGCAGTTCAGACAGGCCCACGGGGGAGCAGTTCTTC
TRBJ2-2	TRBV29-1	.	many	CSVAFLGGTGELFF	TGCAGCGTTGCGTTTCTGGGTGGCACCGGGGAGCTGTTTTTT
TRBJ2-3	TRBV24-1	TRBD1	many	CATSDPGTGTDTQYF	TGTGCCACCAGTGACCCCGGGACAGGCACAGATACGCAGTATTTT
TRBJ2-1	TRBV20-1	TRBD2	many	CSARSPLAGGFYNEQFF	TGCAGTGCTAGGAGTCCACTAGCGGGAGGGTTTTACAATGAGCAGTTCTTC
TRBJ2-7	TRBV3-1	.	.	CASSQAFTTSYEQYF	TGTGCCAGCAGCCAAGCATTTACTACTTCCTACGAGCAGTACTTC
TRBJ2-5	TRBV7-2	.	few	CASSSQDFQETQYF	TGTGCCAGCAGCTCACAAGACTTCCAAGAGACCCAGTACTTC
TRBJ1-5	TRBV12-3/TRBV12-4	.	many	CASSPGGGRQPQHF	TGTGCCAGCAGTCCTGGGGGAGGGAGGCAGCCCCAGCATTTT
TRBJ2-1	TRBV19	TRBD1	few	CASSIDDRVGNNEQFF	TGTGCCAGTAGTATAGATGACAGGGTGGGTAACAATGAGCAGTTCTTC
TRBJ2-1	TRBV5-6	.	.	CASSLGRRPYNEQFF	TGTGCCAGCAGCTTGGGGCGTCGGCCTTACAATGAGCAGTTCTTC
TRBJ2-3	TRBV7-2	TRBD1	few	CASSIPGQGLFTDTQYF	TGTGCCAGCAGCATACCGGGACAGGGATTATTCACAGATACGCAGTATTTT
TRBJ2-5	TRBV13	.	.	CASNRPKETQYF	TGTGCCAGCAATAGACCAAAAGAGACCCAGTACTTC
TRBJ2-2	TRBV10-3	.	many	CAIAPIGVYQTGELFF	TGTGCCATCGCTCCAATTGGGGTATATCAAACCGGGGAGCTGTTTTTT